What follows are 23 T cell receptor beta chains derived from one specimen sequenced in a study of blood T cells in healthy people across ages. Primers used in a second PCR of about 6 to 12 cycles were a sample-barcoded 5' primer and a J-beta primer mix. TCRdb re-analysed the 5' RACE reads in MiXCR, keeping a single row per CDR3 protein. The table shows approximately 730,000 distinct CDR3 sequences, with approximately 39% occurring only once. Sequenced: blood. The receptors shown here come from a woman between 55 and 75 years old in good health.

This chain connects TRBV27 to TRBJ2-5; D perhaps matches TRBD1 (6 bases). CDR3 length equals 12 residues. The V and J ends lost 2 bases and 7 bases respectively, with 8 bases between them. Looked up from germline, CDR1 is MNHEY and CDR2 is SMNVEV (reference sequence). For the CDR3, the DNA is TGTGCCAGCAGTTTACCGACAGGGACCCAGTACTTC. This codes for CASSLPTGTQYF.

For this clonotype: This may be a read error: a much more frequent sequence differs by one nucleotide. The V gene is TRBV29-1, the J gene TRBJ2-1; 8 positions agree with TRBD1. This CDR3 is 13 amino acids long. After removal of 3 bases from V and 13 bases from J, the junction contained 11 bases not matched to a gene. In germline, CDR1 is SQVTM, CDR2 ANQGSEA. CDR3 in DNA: TGCAGCGTTGACCGAGGACAGGGCGAGACCCAGTTCTTC. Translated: CSVDRGQGETQFF.

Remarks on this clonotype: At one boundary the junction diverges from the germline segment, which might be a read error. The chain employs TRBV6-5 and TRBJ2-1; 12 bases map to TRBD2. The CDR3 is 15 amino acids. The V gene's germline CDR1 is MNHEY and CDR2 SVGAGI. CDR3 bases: TGTGCCAGCAGTTACGTCGGACTAGCGGGAAATGGGCAGTTCTTC. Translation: CASSYVGLAGNGQFF.

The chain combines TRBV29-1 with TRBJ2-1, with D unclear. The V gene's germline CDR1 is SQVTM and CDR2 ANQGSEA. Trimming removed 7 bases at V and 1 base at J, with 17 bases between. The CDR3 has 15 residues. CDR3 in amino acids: CSAVGLLESYNEQFF. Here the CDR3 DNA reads TGCAGCGCCGTCGGCCTGTTGGAATCCTACAATGAGCAGTTCTTC.

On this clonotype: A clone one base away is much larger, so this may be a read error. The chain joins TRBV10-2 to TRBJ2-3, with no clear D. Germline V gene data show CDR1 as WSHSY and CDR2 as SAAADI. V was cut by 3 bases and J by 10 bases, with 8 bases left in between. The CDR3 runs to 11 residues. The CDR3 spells CASSDSDAQYF. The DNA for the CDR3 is TGCGCCAGCAGTGACTCTGATGCGCAGTATTTT.

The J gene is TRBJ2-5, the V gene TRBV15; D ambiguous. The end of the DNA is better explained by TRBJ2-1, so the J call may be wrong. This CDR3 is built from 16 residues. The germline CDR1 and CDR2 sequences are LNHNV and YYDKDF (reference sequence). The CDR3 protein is CATSRDPGQYQETQFF. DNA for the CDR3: TGTGCCACCAGCAGAGACCCGGGCCAGTACCAAGAGACCCAGTTCTTC.

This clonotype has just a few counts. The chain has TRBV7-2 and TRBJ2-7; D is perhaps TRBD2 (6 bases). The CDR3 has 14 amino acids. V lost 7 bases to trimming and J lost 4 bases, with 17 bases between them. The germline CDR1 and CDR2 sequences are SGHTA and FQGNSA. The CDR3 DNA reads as TGTGCCAGCACCCCTAGCGTCCGACAATACGAGCAGTACTTC. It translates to CASTPSVRQYEQYF.

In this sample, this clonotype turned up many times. CDR3: CASSLEGANYGYTF. CDR3 DNA sequence: TGTGCCAGCAGTTTGGAGGGAGCTAACTATGGCTACACCTTC. V usage is TRBV27 and J usage is TRBJ1-2, with D unresolved. The CDR3 length is 14 residues. Germline CDR1 and CDR2: MNHEY and SMNVEV (reference sequence). The germline V and J ends were trimmed by 3 bases and 0 bases, with 8 bases remaining between them.

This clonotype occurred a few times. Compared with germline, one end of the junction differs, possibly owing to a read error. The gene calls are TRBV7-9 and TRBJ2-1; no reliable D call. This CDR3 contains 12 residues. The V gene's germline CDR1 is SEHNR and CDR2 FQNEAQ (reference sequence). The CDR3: CASNLARVEQFF. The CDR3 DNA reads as TGTGCCAGCAACTTAGCAAGGGTTGAGCAGTTCTTC.

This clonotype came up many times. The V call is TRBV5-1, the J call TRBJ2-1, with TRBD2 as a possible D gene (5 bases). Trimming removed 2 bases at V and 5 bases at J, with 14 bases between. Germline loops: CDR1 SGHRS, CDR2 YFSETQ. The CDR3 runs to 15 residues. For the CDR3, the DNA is TGCGCCAGCAGCTTTGGGCGCGGGCTGGACAATGAGCAGTTCTTC. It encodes CASSFGRGLDNEQFF.

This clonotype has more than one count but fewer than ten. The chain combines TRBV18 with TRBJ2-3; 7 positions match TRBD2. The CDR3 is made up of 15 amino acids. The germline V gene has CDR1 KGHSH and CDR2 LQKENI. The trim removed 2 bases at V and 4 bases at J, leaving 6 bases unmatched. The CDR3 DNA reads TGTGCCAGCTCACCAGGGGGGGGACTGGCAGATACGCAGTATTTT. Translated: CASSPGGGLADTQYF. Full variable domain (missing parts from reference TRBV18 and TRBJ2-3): NAGVMQNPRHLVRRRGQEARLRCSPMKGHSHVYWYRQLPEEGLKFMVYLQKENIIDESGMPKERFSAEFPKEGPSILRIQQVVRGDSAAYFCASSPGGGLADTQYFGPGTRLTVL.

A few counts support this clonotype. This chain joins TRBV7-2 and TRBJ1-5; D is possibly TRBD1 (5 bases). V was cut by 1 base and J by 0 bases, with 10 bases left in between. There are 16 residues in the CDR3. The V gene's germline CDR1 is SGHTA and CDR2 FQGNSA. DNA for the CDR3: TGTGCCAGCAGCTTAGTGACAGCGAATAGCAATCAGCCCCAGCATTTT. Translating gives CASSLVTANSNQPQHF.

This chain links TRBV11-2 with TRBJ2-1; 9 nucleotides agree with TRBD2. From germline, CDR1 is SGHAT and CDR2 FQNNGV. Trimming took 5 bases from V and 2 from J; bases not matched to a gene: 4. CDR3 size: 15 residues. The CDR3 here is CASSDASGAYNEQFF. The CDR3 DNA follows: TGTGCCAGCAGCGACGCTAGCGGGGCCTACAATGAGCAGTTCTTC.

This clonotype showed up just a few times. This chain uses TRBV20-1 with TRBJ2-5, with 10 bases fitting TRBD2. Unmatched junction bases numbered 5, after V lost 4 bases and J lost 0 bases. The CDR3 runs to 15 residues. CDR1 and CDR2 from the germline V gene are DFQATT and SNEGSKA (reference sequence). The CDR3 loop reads CSANGGLAYQETQYF. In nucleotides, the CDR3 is TGCAGTGCTAACGGGGGACTAGCGTACCAAGAGACCCAGTACTTC.

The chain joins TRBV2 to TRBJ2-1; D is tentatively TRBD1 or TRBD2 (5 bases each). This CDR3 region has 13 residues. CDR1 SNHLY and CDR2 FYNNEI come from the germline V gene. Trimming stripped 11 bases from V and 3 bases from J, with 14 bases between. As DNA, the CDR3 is TGTGCCGGCCGAACAGGACTCTACAATGAGCAGTTCTTC. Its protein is CAGRTGLYNEQFF.

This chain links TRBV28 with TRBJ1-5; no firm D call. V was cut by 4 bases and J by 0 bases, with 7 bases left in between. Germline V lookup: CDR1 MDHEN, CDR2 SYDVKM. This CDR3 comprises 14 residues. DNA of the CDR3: TGTGCCAGCAGTTCTCTATATAGCAATCAGCCCCAGCATTTT. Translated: CASSSLYSNQPQHF.

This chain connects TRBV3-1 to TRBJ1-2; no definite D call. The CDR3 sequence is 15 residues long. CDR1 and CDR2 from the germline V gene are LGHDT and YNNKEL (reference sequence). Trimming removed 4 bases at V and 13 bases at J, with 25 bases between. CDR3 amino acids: CASSRGAGNRGGATF. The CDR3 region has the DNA TGTGCCAGCAGCCGCGGAGCGGGGAATCGGGGTGGAGCCACCTTC.

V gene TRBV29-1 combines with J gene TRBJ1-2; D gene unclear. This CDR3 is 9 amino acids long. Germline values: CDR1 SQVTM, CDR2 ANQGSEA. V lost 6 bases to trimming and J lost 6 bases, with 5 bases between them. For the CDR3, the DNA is TGCAGCGTGAAGGATGGCTACACCTTC. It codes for CSVKDGYTF.

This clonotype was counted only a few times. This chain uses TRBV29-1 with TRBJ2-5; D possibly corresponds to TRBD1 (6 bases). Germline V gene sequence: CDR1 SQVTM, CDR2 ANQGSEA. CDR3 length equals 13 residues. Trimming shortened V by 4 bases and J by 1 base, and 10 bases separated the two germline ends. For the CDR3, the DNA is TGCAGCGTTGTAAGGGGGATCCAAGAGACCCAGTACTTC. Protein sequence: CSVVRGIQETQYF. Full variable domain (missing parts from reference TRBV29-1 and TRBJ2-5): SAVISQKPSRDICQRGTSLTIQCQVDSQVTMMFWYRQQPGQSLTLIATANQGSEATYESGFVIDKFPISRPNLTFSTLTVSNMSPEDSSIYLCSVVRGIQETQYFGPGTRLLVL.

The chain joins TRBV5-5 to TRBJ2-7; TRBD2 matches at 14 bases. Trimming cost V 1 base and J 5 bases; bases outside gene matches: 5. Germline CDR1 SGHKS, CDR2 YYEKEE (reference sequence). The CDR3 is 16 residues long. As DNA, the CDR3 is TGTGCCAGCAGCTTGACCGGGACTAGCGGGAGTGACGAGCAGTACTTC. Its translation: CASSLTGTSGSDEQYF.

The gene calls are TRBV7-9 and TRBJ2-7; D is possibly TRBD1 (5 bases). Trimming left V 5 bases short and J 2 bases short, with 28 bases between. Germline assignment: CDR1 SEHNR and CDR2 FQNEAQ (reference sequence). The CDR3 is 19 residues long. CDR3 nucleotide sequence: TGTGCCAGCAGCCCGACCCAGGGTTCGGAGTTGTGGAAAACCTACGAGCAGTACTTC. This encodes CASSPTQGSELWKTYEQYF.

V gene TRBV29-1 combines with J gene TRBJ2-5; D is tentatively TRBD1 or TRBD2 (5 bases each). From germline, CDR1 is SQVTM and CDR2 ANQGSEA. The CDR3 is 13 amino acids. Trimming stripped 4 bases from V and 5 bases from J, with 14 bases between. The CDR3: CSVGGYWRETQYF. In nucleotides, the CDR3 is TGCAGCGTTGGGGGGTACTGGCGGGAGACCCAGTACTTC.

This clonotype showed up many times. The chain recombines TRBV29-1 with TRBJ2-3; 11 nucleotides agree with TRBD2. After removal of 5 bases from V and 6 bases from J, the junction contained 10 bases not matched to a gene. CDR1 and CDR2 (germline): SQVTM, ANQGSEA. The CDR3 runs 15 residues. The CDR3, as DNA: TGCAGCGTTCGTGCAGGGACTAGCGGAGGTGATACGCAGTATTTT. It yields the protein CSVRAGTSGGDTQYF.